A single sample gave rise to the 14 T cell receptor beta chains below, sequenced in a study of blood T cells in healthy people across ages (dated by TCRdb to the mid-2010s). The library was prepared using 5' RACE. The sequencer was an Illumina HiSeq 2500. A second PCR of roughly 6 to 11 cycles was performed with a sample-barcoded 5' primer and a J-beta primer mix. Using fastp at Q25 and MiXCR, TCRdb reprocessed the public reads and kept productive beta chains. Records with the same CDR3 protein are collapsed into one entry carrying the most frequent genes and DNA. The sample contains roughly 1,800,000 distinct CDR3 sequences, roughly 49% of them found a single time. The top ten clones comprise 2.1% of the sample. The sequencing input was blood. Receptor source: a woman in her 40s in good health.

The gene calls are TRBV18 and TRBJ1-5; D is unresolved. The CDR3 is 16 residues long. V lost 0 bases, J lost 10 bases, and 19 bases lay in between. The germline V gene encodes CDR1 KGHSH and CDR2 LQKENI. CDR3 region: CASSPPASRQPRPQHF. In nucleotides, the CDR3 is TGTGCCAGCTCACCACCGGCTTCGAGGCAGCCCCGTCCCCAGCATTTT. Full variable domain (rest looked up from reference TRBV18 and TRBJ1-5): NAGVMQNPRHLVRRRGQEARLRCSPMKGHSHVYWYRQLPEEGLKFMVYLQKENIIDESGMPKERFSAEFPKEGPSILRIQQVVRGDSAAYFCASSPPASRQPRPQHFGDGTRLSIL.

This chain uses TRBV12-3 or TRBV12-4 with TRBJ2-4; D perhaps matches TRBD1 (6 bases). The V end was cut by 2 bases, the J end by 0 bases, with 17 bases between. This CDR3 is 18 amino acids long. The DNA for the CDR3 is TGTGCCAGCAGTTTACCTAACAGGGCGAGGAGAGCCAAAAACATTCAGTACTTC. It specifies CASSLPNRARRAKNIQYF.

The chain links TRBV7-8 to TRBJ2-3; 7 nucleotides agree with TRBD2. Germline CDR1 and CDR2: SGHVS and FQNEAQ. The CDR3 has 19 residues. Unmatched junction bases numbered 19, after V lost 5 bases and J lost 2 bases. CDR3 coding DNA: TGTGCCAGCAGCGCCCGACTAGCCGCAGATAGCACGCTCACAGATACGCAGTATTTT. It yields the protein CASSARLAADSTLTDTQYF.

The chain combines TRBV24-1 with TRBJ2-1, with D perhaps TRBD1 (6 bases). Germline lookup yields CDR1 KGHDR and CDR2 SFDVKD. Trimming pared 0 bases from V and 6 bases from J, leaving 8 bases between. The CDR3 spans 14 residues. The CDR3 region is CATSDLKGGNEQFF. The CDR3 coding sequence is TGTGCCACCAGTGATTTGAAAGGGGGCAATGAGCAGTTCTTC.

Many counts were recorded for this clonotype. This chain links TRBV5-1 with TRBJ2-1, with TRBD1 matching over 12 bases. V lost 2 bases, J lost 10 bases, and 7 bases stayed unmatched. Germline loops: CDR1 SGHRS, CDR2 YFSETQ. This CDR3 comprises 15 residues. CDR3 coding DNA: TGCGCCAGCAGCTTCTTGGGACAGGGGGCACGGGAGCAGTTCTTC. Translating it yields CASSFLGQGAREQFF. The full variable domain, rest sourced from reference TRBV5-1 and TRBJ2-1, is KAGVTQTPRYLIKTRGQQVTLSCSPISGHRSVSWYQQTPGQGLQFLFEYFSETQRNKGNFPGRFSGRQFSNSRSEMNVSTLELGDSALYLCASSFLGQGAREQFFGPGTRLTVL.

The gene calls are TRBV12-3 or TRBV12-4 and TRBJ2-7; D might be TRBD1 or TRBD2, each matching 5 bases. Trimming took 3 bases from V and 0 from J, leaving 15 bases between them. The CDR3 is 16 amino acids. CDR3 loop: CASSFRNPGASYEQYF. The CDR3 DNA follows: TGTGCCAGCAGTTTTCGAAACCCCGGGGCCTCCTACGAGCAGTACTTC.

The V gene is TRBV28, the J gene TRBJ1-2, with no clear D. Germline V gene data show CDR1 as MDHEN and CDR2 as SYDVKM. With 3 bases removed from V and 7 bases from J, the gap between germline ends came to 6 bases. CDR3 size: 11 residues. This CDR3 is CASSFFAGYTF. The CDR3 DNA is TGTGCCAGCAGTTTCTTTGCTGGCTACACCTTC.

This clonotype has a handful of counts. The chain employs TRBV6-5 and TRBJ2-3, with D perhaps being TRBD1 or TRBD2 (5 bases each). Germline CDR1 MNHEY, CDR2 SVGAGI. V shed 6 bases and J shed 7 bases, with 11 bases lying between them. The CDR3 sequence is 12 residues long. The CDR3 sequence: CASRGDGHTQYF. The CDR3 DNA reads as TGTGCCAGCAGGGGGGACGGTCATACGCAGTATTTT.

A few counts support this clonotype. This rearrangement joins TRBV25-1 to TRBJ2-5; D remains ambiguous. Trimming took off 5 bases at V and 5 bases at J, with 15 bases between the two ends. The CDR3 consists of 14 residues. Germline V gives CDR1 MGHDK, CDR2 SYGVNS. DNA for the CDR3: TGTGCCAGCAGTTGGAATACCTTGGAGGAGACCCAGTACTTC. Translated: CASSWNTLEETQYF.

This clonotype was seen a handful of times. This chain joins TRBV7-6 and TRBJ2-6; D gene uncertain. V lost 5 bases, J lost 4 bases, and 12 bases lay in between. CDR1 is SGHVS, CDR2 FNYEAQ, per germline. This CDR3 has 15 amino acids. For the CDR3, the DNA is TGTGCCAGCAGCCCTTCCTCCACCGGGGCCAACGTCCTGACTTTC. It yields the protein CASSPSSTGANVLTF.

The rearrangement uses TRBV10-3 and TRBJ2-6, with 9 bases aligning to TRBD1. Germline values: CDR1 ENHRY, CDR2 SYGVKD. This CDR3 comprises 17 residues. The junction had 8 bases not matched to a gene; V was cut back by 8 bases and J by 0 bases. CDR3 amino acids: CAIGGQGMSSGANVLTF. The CDR3 region has the DNA TGTGCCATCGGGGGACAGGGAATGAGCTCTGGGGCCAACGTCCTGACTTTC.

This clonotype was seen a few times. The chain carries TRBV7-4 and TRBJ2-7; TRBD1 is a possible D gene (5 bases). Trimming left V 1 base short and J 4 bases short, with 20 bases between. The CDR3 extends over 17 amino acids. In germline, CDR1 is SGHVT, CDR2 SQSDAQ. As DNA, the CDR3 is TGTGCCAGCAGCTTAGTTCAGGACACATGTTTGAAGTACGAGCAGTACTTC. As protein: CASSLVQDTCLKYEQYF.

The V and J genes are TRBV13 and TRBJ1-1; the D is unclear. The V and J ends lost 2 bases and 2 bases respectively, with 9 bases between them. The germline V gene has CDR1 PRHDT and CDR2 FYEKMQ (reference sequence). CDR3 length: 14 residues. CDR3 region: CASSLPASNTEAFF. The CDR3 nucleotides read TGTGCCAGCAGCTTACCTGCCTCTAACACTGAAGCTTTCTTT.

The rearrangement uses TRBV18 and TRBJ1-2; TRBD1 aligns across 7 bases. The V segment lost 5 bases and the J segment 3 bases; nucleotides outside the gene matches: 6. There are 14 residues in the CDR3. CDR1 is KGHSH, CDR2 LQKENI, per germline. This chain's CDR3 is CASSDRVQDYGYTF. Here the CDR3 DNA reads TGTGCCAGCTCAGACAGGGTACAAGACTATGGCTACACCTTC.